The 3 T cell receptor beta chains in this list originate from one sample, sequenced in a study of spatial heterogeneity in lung cancer. TCRdb ran MiXCR on the 5' RACE reads and lists one entry per CDR3 protein. Of some 23,000 distinct CDR3 sequences listed, approximately 7.2% were seen once; the top ten hold about 13%. Specified time point: sample taken at primary tumor resection. TCRs were sequenced from unsorted whole RNA of tumor, nontumor lung or PBMC. Sequencing used PBMCs, obtained at surgery. These receptors all stem from a male donor with early-stage non-small cell lung cancer.

The table lists this clonotype with many counts. The chain uses TRBV12-5 and TRBJ2-1; TRBD2 agrees at 10 bases. Germline CDR1 is LGHNT and CDR2 is FRNRAP. The CDR3 sequence is 14 residues long. The V gene end was trimmed by 6 bases and the J gene end by 6 bases; junction bases not matched to a gene: 5. The CDR3 nucleotides are TGTGCTAGTGGCCGATTAGCGGGGGGCAATGAGCAGTTCTTC. Translating it yields CASGRLAGGNEQFF.

In this sample, this clonotype turned up many times. The CDR3 DNA sequence: TGTGCCAGCAATGTACGAGGGGACAATGAGCAGTTCTTC. Translation: CASNVRGDNEQFF. V usage is TRBV2 and J usage is TRBJ2-1; possibly TRBD1 or TRBD2 for D (5 bases each). CDR3 length equals 13 residues. With 7 bases removed from V and 5 bases from J, the gap between germline ends came to 12 bases. Germline CDR1 reads SNHLY; CDR2 reads FYNNEI.

The rearrangement joins TRBV18 to TRBJ2-3, with no clear D. Per the germline V gene, CDR1 is KGHSH and CDR2 is LQKENI. Trimming cost V 4 bases and J 2 bases, with 7 bases left between them. This CDR3 comprises 13 residues. The CDR3 loop reads CASSQDPTDTQYF. The CDR3 DNA reads TGTGCCAGCTCACAAGATCCCACAGATACGCAGTATTTT.